These T cell receptor beta chains were read from a single sample in a study of cytomegalovirus exposure and HLA in healthy donors. The protocol was immunoSEQ multiplex PCR, while the TCRdb copy is restricted to in-frame clones and leaves out a portion. Of under 110,000 clones in the sample, approximately 80% were seen once. The sample consisted of PBMCs. The receptors come from a man aged 50-60 years in good health and CMV-seronegative. Each CDR3 is given with its conserved first and last residue. Each record gives: V gene, J gene, D gene, CDR3 DNA, CDR3 protein. D genes are given only for firm matches.

v_gene: TRBV6-1; j_gene: TRBJ2-7; d_gene: -; CDR3nt: TGTGCCAGTCCTACGGGGGGCGTCTACGAGCAGTACTTC; CDR3aa: CASPTGGVYEQYF
v_gene: TRBV10-3; j_gene: TRBJ1-2; d_gene: TRBD1; CDR3nt: TGTGCCATCAGTACCGGGACAGAGTACGGCTACACCTTC; CDR3aa: CAISTGTEYGYTF
v_gene: TRBV7-7; j_gene: TRBJ2-1; d_gene: TRBD1; CDR3nt: TGTGCTAGCAGCTTCGGACAGGGCAATGAGCAGTTCTTC; CDR3aa: CASSFGQGNEQFF
v_gene: TRBV2; j_gene: TRBJ1-1; d_gene: -; CDR3nt: TGTGCCAGCAGTGATCCGACAGGACCGGACACTGAAGCTTTCTTT; CDR3aa: CASSDPTGPDTEAFF
v_gene: TRBV5-6; j_gene: TRBJ1-2; d_gene: TRBD1; CDR3nt: TGTGCCAGCAGCCTCCTCCGGGACAGGGGAGAACGGTCGAAGGGCTACACCTTC; CDR3aa: CASSLLRDRGERSKGYTF
v_gene: TRBV6-1; j_gene: TRBJ2-7; d_gene: -; CDR3nt: TGTGCCAGCTTAGCGGCGGGGCCCTCCTACGAGCAGTACTTC; CDR3aa: CASLAAGPSYEQYF
v_gene: TRBV30; j_gene: TRBJ1-4; d_gene: -; CDR3nt: TGTGCCTGGGCGGGAGGGGCAACTAATGAAAAACTGTTTTTT; CDR3aa: CAWAGGATNEKLFF
v_gene: TRBV7-2; j_gene: TRBJ1-2; d_gene: -; CDR3nt: TGTGCCAGCAGCCCTTCACCCTTTCCCGACAGTAACTATGGCTACACCTTC; CDR3aa: CASSPSPFPDSNYGYTF
v_gene: TRBV2; j_gene: TRBJ1-6; d_gene: TRBD1; CDR3nt: TGTGCCAGCGGACAAACCGGGACAGGGCATTCACCCCTCCACTTT; CDR3aa: CASGQTGTGHSPLHF
v_gene: TRBV5-6; j_gene: TRBJ2-5; d_gene: TRBD2; CDR3nt: TGTGCCAGCAGCTATACTAGCGGGGAGACCCAGTACTTC; CDR3aa: CASSYTSGETQYF